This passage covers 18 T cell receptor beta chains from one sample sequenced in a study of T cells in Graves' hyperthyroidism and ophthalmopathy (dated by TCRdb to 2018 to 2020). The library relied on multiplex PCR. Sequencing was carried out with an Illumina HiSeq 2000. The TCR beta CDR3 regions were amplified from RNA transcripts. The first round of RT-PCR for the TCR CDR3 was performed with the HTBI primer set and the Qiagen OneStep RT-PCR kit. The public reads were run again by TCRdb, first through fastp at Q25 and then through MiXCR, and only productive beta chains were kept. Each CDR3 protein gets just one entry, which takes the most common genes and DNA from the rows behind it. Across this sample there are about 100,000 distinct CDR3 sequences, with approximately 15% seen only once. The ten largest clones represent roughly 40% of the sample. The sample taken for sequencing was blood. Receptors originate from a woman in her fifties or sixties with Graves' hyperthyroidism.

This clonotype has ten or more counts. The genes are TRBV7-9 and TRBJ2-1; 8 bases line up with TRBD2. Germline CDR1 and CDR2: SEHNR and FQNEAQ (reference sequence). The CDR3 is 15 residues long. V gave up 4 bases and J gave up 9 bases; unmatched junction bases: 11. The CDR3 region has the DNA TGTGCCAGCAGCTCGGGAGCGGGAGCGGTAGGTGAGCAGTTCTTC. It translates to CASSSGAGAVGEQFF.

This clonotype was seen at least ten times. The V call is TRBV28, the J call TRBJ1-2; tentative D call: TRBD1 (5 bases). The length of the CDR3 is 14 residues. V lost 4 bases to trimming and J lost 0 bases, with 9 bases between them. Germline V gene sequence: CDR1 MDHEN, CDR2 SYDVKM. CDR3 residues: CASSSQGSNYGYTF. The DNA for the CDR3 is TGTGCCAGCAGTTCGCAGGGATCTAACTATGGCTACACCTTC.

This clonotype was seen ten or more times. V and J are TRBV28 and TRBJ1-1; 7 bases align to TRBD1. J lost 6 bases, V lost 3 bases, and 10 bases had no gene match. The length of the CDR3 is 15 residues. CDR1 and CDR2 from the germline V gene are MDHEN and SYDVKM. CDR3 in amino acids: CASSFHGGGGPEAFF. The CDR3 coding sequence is TGTGCCAGCAGTTTCCATGGGGGAGGGGGCCCTGAAGCTTTCTTT.

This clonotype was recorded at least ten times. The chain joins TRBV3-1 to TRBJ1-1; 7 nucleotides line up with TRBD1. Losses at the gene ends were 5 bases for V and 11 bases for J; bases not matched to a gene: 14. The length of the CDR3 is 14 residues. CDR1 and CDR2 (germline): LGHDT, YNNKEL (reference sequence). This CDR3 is CASSSHTGTETAFF. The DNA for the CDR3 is TGTGCCAGCAGCTCCCACACCGGGACAGAAACGGCTTTCTTT.

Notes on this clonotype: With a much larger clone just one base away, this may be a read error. The CDR3 DNA follows: TGTGCCAGCAGTCGGGTGGGACTAGTGGGATATGAGCAGTTCTTC. Protein product: CASSRVGLVGYEQFF. V and J are TRBV28 and TRBJ2-1; TRBD2 agrees at 8 bases. In germline, CDR1 is MDHEN, CDR2 SYDVKM. The CDR3 covers 15 residues. V was clipped by 5 bases and J by 8 bases; unmatched bases: 11. Full variable domain (missing parts from reference TRBV28 and TRBJ2-1): DVKVTQSSRYLVKRTGEKVFLECVQDMDHENMFWYRQDPGLGLRLIYFSYDVKMKEKGDIPEGYSVSREKKERFSLILESASTNQTSMYLCASSRVGLVGYEQFFGPGTRLTVL.

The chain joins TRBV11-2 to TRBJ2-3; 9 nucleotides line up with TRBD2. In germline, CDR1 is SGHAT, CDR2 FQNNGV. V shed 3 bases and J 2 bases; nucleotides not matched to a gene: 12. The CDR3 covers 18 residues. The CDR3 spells CASSLGLAGHGITDTQYF. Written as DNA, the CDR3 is TGTGCCAGCAGCTTGGGGCTAGCGGGACACGGAATCACAGATACGCAGTATTTT.

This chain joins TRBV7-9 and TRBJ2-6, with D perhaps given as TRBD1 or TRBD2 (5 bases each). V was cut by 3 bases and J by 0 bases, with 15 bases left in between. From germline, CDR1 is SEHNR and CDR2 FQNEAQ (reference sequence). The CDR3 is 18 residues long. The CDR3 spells CASSFHSGRNSGANVLTF. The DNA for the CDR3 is TGTGCCAGCAGCTTCCACTCGGGACGGAACTCTGGGGCCAACGTCCTGACTTTC. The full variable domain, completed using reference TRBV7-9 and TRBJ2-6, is DTGVSQNPRHKITKRGQNVTFRCDPISEHNRLYWYRQTLGQGPEFLTYFQNEAQLEKSRLLSDRFSAERPKGSFSTLEIQRTEQGDSAMYLCASSFHSGRNSGANVLTFGAGSRLTVL.

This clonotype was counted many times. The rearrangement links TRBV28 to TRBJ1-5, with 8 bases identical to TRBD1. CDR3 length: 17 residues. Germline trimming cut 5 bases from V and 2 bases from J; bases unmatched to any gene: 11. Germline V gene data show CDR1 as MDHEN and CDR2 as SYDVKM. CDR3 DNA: TGTGCCAGCAGTCCACACACAGGGGGGAGAGGCAATCAGCCCCAGCATTTT. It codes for CASSPHTGGRGNQPQHF.

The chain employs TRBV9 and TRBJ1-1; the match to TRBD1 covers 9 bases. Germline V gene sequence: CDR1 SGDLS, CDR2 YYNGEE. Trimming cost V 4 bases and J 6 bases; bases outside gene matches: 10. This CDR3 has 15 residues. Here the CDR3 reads CASSSVTGGYAEAFF. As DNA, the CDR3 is TGTGCCAGCAGCTCCGTAACAGGGGGCTACGCTGAAGCTTTCTTT.

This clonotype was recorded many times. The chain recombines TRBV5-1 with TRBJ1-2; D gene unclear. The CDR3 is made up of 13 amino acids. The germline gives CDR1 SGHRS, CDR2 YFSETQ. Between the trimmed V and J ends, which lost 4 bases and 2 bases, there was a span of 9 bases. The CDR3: CASSPDENYGYTF. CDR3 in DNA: TGCGCCAGCAGCCCCGATGAAAACTATGGCTACACCTTC.

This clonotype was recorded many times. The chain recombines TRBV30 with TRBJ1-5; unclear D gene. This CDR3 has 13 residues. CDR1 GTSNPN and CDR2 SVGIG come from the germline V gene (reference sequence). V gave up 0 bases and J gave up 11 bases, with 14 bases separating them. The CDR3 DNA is TGTGCCTGGAGTGTACTCCCCGGGGTGGCCCAGCATTTT. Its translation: CAWSVLPGVAQHF.

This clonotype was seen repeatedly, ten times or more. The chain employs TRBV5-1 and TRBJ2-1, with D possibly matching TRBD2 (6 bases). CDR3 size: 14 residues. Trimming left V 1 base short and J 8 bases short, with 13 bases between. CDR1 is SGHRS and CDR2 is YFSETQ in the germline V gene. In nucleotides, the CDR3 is TGCGCCAGCAGCTTGTCTTCGGCTAGCGATGAGCAGTTCTTC. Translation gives CASSLSSASDEQFF.

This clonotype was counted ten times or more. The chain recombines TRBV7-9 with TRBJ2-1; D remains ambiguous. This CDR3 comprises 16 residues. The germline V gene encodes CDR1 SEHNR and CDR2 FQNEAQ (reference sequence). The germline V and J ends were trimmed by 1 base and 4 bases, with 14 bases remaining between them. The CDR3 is CASSLGNPTRYNEQFF. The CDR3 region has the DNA TGTGCCAGCAGCTTAGGGAACCCTACCCGTTACAATGAGCAGTTCTTC.

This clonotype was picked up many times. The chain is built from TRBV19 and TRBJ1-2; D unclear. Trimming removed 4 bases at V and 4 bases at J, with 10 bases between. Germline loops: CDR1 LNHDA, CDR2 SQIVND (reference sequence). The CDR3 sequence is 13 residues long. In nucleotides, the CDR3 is TGTGCCAGTAGTAATTTGGACCCCTATGGCTACACCTTC. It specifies CASSNLDPYGYTF.

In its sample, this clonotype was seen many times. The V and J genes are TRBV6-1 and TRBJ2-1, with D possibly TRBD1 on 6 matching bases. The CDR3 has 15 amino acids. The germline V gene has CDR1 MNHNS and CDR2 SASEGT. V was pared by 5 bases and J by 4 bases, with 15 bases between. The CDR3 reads CASSPLGQGYNEQFF. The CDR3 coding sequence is TGTGCCAGCAGTCCTCTGGGCCAGGGGTACAATGAGCAGTTCTTC.

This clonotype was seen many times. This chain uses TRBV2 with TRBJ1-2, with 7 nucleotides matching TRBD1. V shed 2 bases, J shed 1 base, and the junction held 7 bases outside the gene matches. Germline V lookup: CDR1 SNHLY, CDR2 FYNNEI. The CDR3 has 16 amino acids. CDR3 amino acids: CASSEQGGLSNYGYTF. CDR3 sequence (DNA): TGTGCCAGCAGTGAACAGGGGGGACTGAGTAACTATGGCTACACCTTC.

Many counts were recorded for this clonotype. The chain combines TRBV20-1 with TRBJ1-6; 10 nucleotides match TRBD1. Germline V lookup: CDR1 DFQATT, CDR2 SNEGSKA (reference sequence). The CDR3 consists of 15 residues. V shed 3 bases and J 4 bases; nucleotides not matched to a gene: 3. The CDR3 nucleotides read TGCAGTGCTAGGGGGACAGGGGTTTATAATTCACCCCTCCACTTT. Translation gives CSARGTGVYNSPLHF.

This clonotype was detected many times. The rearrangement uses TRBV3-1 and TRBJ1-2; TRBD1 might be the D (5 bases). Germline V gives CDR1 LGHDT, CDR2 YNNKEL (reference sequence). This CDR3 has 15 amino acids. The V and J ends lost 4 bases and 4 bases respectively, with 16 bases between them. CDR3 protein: CASSPAPGPSYGYTF. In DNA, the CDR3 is TGTGCCAGCAGCCCCGCCCCGGGGCCGTCCTATGGCTACACCTTC.